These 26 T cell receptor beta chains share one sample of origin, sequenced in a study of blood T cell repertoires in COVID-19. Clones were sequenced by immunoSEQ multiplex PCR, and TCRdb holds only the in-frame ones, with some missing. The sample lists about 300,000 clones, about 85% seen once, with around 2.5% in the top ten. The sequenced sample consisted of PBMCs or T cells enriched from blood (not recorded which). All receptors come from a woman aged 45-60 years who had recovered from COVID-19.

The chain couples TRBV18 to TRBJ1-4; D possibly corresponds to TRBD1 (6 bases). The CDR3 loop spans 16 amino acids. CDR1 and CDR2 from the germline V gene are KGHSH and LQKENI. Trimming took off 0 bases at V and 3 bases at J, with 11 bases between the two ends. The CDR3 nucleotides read TGTGCCAGCTCACCACCGGTCAGGGGCTCTAATGAAAAACTGTTTTTT. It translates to CASSPPVRGSNEKLFF.

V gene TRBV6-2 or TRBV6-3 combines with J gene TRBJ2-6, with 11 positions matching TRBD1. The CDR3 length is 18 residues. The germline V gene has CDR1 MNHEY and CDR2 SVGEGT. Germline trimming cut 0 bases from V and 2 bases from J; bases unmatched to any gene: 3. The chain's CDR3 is CASSYSGQGAAGANVLTF. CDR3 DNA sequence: TGTGCCAGCAGTTACTCCGGACAGGGGGCAGCTGGGGCCAACGTCCTGACTTTC.

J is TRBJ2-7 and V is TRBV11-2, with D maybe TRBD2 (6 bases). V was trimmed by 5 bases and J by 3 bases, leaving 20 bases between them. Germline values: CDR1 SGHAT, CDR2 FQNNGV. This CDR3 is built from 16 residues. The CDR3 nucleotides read TGTGCCAGCAGCCCAACCGGGACCGGGGGACTCTACGAGCAGTACTTC. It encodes CASSPTGTGGLYEQYF.

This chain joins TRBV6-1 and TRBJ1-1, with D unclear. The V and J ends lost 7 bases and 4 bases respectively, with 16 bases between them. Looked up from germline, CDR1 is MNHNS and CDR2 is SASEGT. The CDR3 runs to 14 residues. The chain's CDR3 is CASTPWRLGTEAFF. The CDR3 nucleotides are TGTGCCAGCACCCCCTGGAGGTTGGGCACTGAAGCTTTCTTT.

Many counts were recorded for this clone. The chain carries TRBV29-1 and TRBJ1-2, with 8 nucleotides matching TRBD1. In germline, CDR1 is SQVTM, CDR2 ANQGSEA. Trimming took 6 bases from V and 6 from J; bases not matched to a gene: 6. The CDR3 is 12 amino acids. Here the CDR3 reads CSVARTGHGYTF. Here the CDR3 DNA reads TGCAGCGTAGCTAGGACAGGGCATGGCTACACCTTC.

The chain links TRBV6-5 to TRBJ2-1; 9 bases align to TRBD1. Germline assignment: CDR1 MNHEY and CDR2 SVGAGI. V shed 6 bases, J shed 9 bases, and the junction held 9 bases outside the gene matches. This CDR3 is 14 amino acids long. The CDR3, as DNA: TGTGCCAGCAGCCCCGGACAGGGGATCGCTGAGCAGTTCTTC. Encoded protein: CASSPGQGIAEQFF.

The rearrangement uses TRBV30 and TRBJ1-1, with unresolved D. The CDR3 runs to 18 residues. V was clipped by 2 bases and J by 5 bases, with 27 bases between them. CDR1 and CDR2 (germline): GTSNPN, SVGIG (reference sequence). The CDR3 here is CAWSPGLIYRGSRTEAFF. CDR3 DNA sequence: TGTGCCTGGAGTCCCGGGTTAATCTATCGGGGAAGTAGGACTGAAGCTTTCTTT.

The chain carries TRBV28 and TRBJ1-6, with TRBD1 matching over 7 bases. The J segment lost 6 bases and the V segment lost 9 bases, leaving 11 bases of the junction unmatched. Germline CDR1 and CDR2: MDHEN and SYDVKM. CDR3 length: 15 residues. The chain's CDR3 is CASLKGATINSPLHF. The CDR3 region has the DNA TGTGCCAGTCTAAAGGGGGCCACGATTAATTCACCCCTCCACTTT. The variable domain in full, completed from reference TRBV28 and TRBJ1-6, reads DVKVTQSSRYLVKRTGEKVFLECVQDMDHENMFWYRQDPGLGLRLIYFSYDVKMKEKGDIPEGYSVSREKKERFSLILESASTNQTSMYLCASLKGATINSPLHFGNGTRLTVT.

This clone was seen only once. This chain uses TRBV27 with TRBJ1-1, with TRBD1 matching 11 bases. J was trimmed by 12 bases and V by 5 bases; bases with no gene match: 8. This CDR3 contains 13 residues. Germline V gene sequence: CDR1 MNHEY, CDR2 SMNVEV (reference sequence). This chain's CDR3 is CASSQGQGAPTFF. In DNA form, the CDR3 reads TGTGCCAGCAGTCAAGGACAGGGGGCGCCGACTTTCTTT.

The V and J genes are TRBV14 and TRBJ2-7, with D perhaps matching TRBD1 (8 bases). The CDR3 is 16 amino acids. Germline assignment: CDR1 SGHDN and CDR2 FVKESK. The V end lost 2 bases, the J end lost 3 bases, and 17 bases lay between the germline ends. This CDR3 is CASSQSGAGGLYEQYF. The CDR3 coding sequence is TGTGCCAGCAGCCAAAGCGGGGCAGGGGGCCTCTACGAGCAGTACTTC.

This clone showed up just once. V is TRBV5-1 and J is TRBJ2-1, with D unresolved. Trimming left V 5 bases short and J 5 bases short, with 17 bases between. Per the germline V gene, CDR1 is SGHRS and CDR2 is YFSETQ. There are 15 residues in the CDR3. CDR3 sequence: CASRVRDLTNNEQFF. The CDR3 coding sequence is TGCGCCAGCAGGGTTCGAGACTTAACCAACAATGAGCAGTTCTTC.

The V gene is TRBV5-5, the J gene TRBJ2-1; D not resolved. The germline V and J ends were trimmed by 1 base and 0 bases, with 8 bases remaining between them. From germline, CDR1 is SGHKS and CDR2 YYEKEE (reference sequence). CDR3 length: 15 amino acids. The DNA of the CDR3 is TGTGCCAGCAGCTTGTCGGTGAGCTCCTACAATGAGCAGTTCTTC. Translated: CASSLSVSSYNEQFF.

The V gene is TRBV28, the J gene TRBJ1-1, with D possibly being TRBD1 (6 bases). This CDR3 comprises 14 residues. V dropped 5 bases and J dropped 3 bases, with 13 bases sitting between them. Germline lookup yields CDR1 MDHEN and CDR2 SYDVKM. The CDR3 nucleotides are TGTGCCAGCAGTGGAACACAGGGTTACACTGAAGCTTTCTTT. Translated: CASSGTQGYTEAFF. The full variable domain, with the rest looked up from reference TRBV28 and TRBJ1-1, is DVKVTQSSRYLVKRTGEKVFLECVQDMDHENMFWYRQDPGLGLRLIYFSYDVKMKEKGDIPEGYSVSREKKERFSLILESASTNQTSMYLCASSGTQGYTEAFFGQGTRLTVV.

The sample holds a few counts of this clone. CDR3 protein: CASRRDRGNSPLHF. CDR3 in DNA: TGTGCCAGCAGACGGGACAGGGGTAATTCACCCCTCCACTTT. The chain recombines TRBV28 with TRBJ1-6; 10 bases are a match to TRBD1. Trimming removed 6 bases from V and 6 bases from J; junction bases left unmatched: 2. Looked up from germline, CDR1 is MDHEN and CDR2 is SYDVKM. This CDR3 comprises 14 residues.

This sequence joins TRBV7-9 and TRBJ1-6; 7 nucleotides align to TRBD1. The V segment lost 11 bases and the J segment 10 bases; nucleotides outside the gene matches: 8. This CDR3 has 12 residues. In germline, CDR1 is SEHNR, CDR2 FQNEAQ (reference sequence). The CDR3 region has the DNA TGTGCCGGGGGCGCAGGGGGGTCACCCCTCCACTTT. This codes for CAGGAGGSPLHF.

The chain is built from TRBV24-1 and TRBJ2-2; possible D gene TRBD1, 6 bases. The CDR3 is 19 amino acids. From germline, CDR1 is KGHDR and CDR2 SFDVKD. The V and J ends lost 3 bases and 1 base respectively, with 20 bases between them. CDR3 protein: CATSDKSFVGGLNTGELFF. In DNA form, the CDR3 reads TGTGCCACCAGTGATAAATCATTTGTTGGGGGCTTGAACACCGGGGAGCTGTTTTTT.

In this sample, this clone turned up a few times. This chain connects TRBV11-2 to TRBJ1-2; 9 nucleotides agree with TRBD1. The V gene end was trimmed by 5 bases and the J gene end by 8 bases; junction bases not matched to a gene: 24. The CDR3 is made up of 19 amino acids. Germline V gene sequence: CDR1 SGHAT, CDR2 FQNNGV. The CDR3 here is CASSAVRGTGTGHYSGYTF. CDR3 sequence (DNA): TGTGCCAGCAGCGCCGTTCGTGGTACCGGGACAGGGCATTATTCGGGCTACACCTTC.

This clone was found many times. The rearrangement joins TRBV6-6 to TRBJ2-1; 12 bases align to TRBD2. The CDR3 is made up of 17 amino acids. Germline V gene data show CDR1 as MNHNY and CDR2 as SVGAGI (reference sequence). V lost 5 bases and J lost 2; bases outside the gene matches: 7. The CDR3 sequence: CASSPGTSGLTYNEQFF. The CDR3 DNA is TGTGCCAGCAGTCCTGGGACTAGCGGGCTTACCTACAATGAGCAGTTCTTC.

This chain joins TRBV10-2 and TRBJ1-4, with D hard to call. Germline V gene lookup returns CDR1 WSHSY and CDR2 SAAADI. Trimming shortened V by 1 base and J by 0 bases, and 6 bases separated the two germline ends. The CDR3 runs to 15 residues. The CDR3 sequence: CASSEYGATNEKLFF. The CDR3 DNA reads TGCGCCAGCAGTGAGTACGGAGCAACTAATGAAAAACTGTTTTTT.

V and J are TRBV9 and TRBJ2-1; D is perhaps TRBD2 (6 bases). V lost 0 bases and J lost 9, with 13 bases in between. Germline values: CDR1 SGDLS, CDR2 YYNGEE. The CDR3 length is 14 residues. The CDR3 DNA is TGTGCCAGCAGCGTAGCTCTGATGGGGGGTGAGCAGTTCTTC. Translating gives CASSVALMGGEQFF.

CDR3 region: CATTTGLGAYEQYF. The CDR3 nucleotides read TGTGCCACTACGACAGGGTTAGGCGCCTACGAGCAGTACTTC. The chain uses TRBV5-4 and TRBJ2-7, with TRBD1 matching over 7 bases. The CDR3 runs 14 residues. In germline, CDR1 is SGHNT, CDR2 YYREEE (reference sequence). Losses at the gene ends were 9 bases for V and 2 bases for J; bases not matched to a gene: 11.

CDR3 in amino acids: CASTKSSTNTEAFF. As DNA, the CDR3 is TGTGCCAGCACCAAATCCTCTACGAACACTGAAGCTTTCTTT. The chain joins TRBV6-5 to TRBJ1-1; no firm D call. Germline assignment: CDR1 MNHEY and CDR2 SVGAGI. V was shortened by 7 bases and J by 1 base, with 13 bases between the two germline ends. This CDR3 comprises 14 residues.

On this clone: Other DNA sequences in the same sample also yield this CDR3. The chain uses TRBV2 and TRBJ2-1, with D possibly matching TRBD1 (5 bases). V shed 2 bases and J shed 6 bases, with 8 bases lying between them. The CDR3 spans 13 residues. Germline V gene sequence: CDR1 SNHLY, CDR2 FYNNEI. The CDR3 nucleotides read TGTGCCAGCAGTGAATGGCAGGGCAATGAGCAGTTCTTC. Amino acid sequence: CASSEWQGNEQFF.

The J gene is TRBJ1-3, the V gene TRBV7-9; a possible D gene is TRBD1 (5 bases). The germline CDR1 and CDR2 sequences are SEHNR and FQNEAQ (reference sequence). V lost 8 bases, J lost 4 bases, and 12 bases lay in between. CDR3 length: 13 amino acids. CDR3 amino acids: CASRGVQGNTIYF. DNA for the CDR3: TGTGCCAGCCGGGGGGTTCAGGGAAACACCATATATTTT.

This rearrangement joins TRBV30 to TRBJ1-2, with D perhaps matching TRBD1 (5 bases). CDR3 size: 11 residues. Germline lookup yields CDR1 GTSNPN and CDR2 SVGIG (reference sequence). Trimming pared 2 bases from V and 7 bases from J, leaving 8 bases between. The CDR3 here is CAWSRRGGYTF. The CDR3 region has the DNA TGTGCCTGGAGTAGGAGGGGTGGCTACACCTTC.

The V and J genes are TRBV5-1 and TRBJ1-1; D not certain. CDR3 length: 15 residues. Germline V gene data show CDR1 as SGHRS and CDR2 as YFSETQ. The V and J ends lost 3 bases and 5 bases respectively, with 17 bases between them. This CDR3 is CASSSREALGTEAFF. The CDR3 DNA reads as TGCGCCAGCAGCTCCCGGGAGGCGCTAGGGACTGAAGCTTTCTTT.